This T cell receptor (beta chain) is from a study of T cell responses to AZD1222 COVID-19 vaccine. Notes on the study in general: Among AZD1222 vaccinees, only six were seropositive at baseline. Repertoires in all cases were sampled only once the peak T cell response had passed. Among spike-specific TCRs, nearly half reportedly target unmutated variant regions. The donors showed a predominance of white British ancestry and of females, with possible underestimation of clonal diversity.

Sequenced by immunoSEQ multiplex PCR; TCRdb stores in-frame clones only, minus some. The sample carries some 150,000 clones, approximately 88% recorded once. A remark on this clone: Its specificity is unknown.

The CDR3 is 16 residues long. Germline CDR1 is MNHNY and CDR2 is SVGAGI (reference sequence). Losses at the gene ends were 0 bases for V and 8 bases for J; bases not matched to a gene: 10. The sequencing here drew on peripheral blood, taken on day 0 of AZD1222 vaccination. This chain joins TRBV6-6 and TRBJ2-1; 7 bases are shared with TRBD2. The clonotype originates from an adult in good health. The CDR3 here is CASSYSVGLLRDEQFF. In DNA, the CDR3 is TGTGCCAGCAGTTACTCTGTGGGACTACTTCGTGATGAGCAGTTCTTC.